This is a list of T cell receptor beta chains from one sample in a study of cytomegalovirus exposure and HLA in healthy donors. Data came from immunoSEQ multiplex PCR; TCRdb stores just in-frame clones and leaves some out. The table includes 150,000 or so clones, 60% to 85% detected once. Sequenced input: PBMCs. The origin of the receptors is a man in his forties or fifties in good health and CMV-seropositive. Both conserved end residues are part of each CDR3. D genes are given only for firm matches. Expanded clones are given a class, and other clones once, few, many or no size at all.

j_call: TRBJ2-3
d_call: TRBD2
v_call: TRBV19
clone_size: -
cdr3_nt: TGTGCCATATCTCCTAGCGGCTCCACAGATACGCAGTATTTT
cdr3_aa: CAISPSGSTDTQYF

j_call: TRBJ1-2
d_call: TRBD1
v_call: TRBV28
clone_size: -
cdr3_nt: TGTGCCAGCAGTTTAGGGACAGCCTATGGCTACACCTTC
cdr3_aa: CASSLGTAYGYTF

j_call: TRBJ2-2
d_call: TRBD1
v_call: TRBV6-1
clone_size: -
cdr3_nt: TGTGCCAGCACCCTTGACAGGGTTGGCACCGGGGAGCTGTTTTTT
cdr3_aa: CASTLDRVGTGELFF

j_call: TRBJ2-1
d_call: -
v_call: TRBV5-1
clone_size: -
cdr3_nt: TGCGCCAGCAGCCCGGGACTCCTCAAATACAATGAGCAGTTCTTC
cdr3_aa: CASSPGLLKYNEQFF

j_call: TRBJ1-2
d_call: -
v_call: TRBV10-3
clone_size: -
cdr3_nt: TGTGCCATCAGTGAGTCAAGAGGAAATAACTATGGCTACACCTTC
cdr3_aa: CAISESRGNNYGYTF

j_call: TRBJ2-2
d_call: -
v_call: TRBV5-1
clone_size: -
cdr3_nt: TGCGCCAGCAGCTTGGAAGCCCTAGCCTCCGGGGAGCTGTTTTTT
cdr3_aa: CASSLEALASGELFF

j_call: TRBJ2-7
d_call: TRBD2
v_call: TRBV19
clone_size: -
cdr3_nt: TGTGCCAGTAGTATTGCGGGAGCAATTCACGAGCAGTACTTC
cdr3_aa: CASSIAGAIHEQYF

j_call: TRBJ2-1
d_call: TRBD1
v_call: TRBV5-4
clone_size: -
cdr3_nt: TGTGCCAGCAGCTTGTCGGGGGACAGGGGCAATGAGCAGTTCTTC
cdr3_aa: CASSLSGDRGNEQFF

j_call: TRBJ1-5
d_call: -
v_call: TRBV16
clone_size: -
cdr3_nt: TGTGCCAGCAGCGCGGACAGATCTCAGCCCCAGCATTTT
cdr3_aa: CASSADRSQPQHF

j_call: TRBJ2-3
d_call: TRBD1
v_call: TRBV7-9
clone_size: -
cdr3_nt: TGTGCCAGCAGCTTCCCAGGGGGACAAACAGATACGCAGTATTTT
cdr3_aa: CASSFPGGQTDTQYF

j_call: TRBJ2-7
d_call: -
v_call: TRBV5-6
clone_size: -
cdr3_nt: TGTGCCAGCAGCTTGGATCCAGGGCCGTCCTACGAGCAGTACTTC
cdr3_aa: CASSLDPGPSYEQYF

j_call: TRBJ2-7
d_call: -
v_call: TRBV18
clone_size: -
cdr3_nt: TGTGCCAGCTCACCTAATCCCCCACAGGGTTCCGAGCAGTACTTC
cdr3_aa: CASSPNPPQGSEQYF

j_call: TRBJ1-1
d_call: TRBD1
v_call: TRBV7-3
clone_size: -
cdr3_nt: TGTGCCAGCAGCTTAAAGGGGGCGGGTAGCACTGAAGCTTTCTTT
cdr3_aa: CASSLKGAGSTEAFF

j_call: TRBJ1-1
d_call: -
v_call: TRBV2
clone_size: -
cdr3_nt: TGTGCCAGCAGTGAACAGGGAATGAACACTGAAGCTTTCTTT
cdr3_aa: CASSEQGMNTEAFF

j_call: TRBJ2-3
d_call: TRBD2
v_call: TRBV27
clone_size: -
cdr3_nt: TGTGCCAGCAGTTTACGGCTAGCGGGAGGGCCAGATACGCAGTATTTT
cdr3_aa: CASSLRLAGGPDTQYF

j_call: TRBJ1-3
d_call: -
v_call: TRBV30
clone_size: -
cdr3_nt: TGTGCCTGGAGTGTACGGGCAGGAGGGAGCACCATATATTTT
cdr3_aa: CAWSVRAGGSTIYF

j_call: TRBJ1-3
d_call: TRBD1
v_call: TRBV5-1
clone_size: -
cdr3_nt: TGCGCCAGCAGCGCGTCGACAGGGGGTGGAAACACCATATATTTT
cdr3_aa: CASSASTGGGNTIYF

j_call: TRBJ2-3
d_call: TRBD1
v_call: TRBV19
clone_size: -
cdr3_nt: TGTGCCAGTAGTACCGGACAGGGCCCAGATACGCAGTATTTT
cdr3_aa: CASSTGQGPDTQYF

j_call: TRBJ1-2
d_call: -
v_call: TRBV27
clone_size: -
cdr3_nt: TGTGCCAGCAGTTTTCGTGAGGGTACCTATGGCTACACCTTC
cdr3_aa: CASSFREGTYGYTF

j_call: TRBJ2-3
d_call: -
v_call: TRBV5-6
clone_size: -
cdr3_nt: TGTGCCAGCAGCTTGTGGGCCACAGATACGCAGTATTTT
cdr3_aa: CASSLWATDTQYF

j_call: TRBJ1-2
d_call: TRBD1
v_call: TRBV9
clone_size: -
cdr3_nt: TGTGCCAGCAGCGCGGGGGGGACAGGGCTATCCTATGGCTACACCTTC
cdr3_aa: CASSAGGTGLSYGYTF

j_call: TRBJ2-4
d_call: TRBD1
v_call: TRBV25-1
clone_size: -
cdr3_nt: TGTGCCAGCAGTGGGGACAGGGAAAACATTCAGTACTTC
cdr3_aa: CASSGDRENIQYF

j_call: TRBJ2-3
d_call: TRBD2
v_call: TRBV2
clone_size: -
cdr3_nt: TGTGCCAGCCTAGCGGGAGGGGCAGATACGCAGTATTTT
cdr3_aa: CASLAGGADTQYF

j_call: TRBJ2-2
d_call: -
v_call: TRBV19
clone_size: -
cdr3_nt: TGTGCCAGTTTACCAGCGGTGAACACCGGGGAGCTGTTTTTT
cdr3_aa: CASLPAVNTGELFF

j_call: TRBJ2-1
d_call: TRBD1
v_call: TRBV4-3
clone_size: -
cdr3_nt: TGCGCCAGCAGCCAAGATCGACAGGGTCTCGGGTTCGATGAGCAGTTCTTC
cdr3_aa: CASSQDRQGLGFDEQFF

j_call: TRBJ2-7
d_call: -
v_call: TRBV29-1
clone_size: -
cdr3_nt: TGCAGCGTCGAAGGGGAGGTGGACGAGCAGTACTTC
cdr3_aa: CSVEGEVDEQYF

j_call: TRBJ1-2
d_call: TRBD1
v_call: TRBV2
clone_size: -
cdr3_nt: TGTGCCAGCAGTGAAGACAGGGGCTATGGCTACACCTTC
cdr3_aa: CASSEDRGYGYTF

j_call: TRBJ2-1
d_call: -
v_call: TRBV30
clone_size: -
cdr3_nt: TGTGCCTGGAGGCTGGCGGGACCAACATACAATGAGCAGTTCTTC
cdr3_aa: CAWRLAGPTYNEQFF

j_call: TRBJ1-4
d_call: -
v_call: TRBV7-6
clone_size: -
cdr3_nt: TGTGCCAGCAGTGAGGGGGGGGAAAAACTGTTTTTT
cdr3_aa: CASSEGGEKLFF

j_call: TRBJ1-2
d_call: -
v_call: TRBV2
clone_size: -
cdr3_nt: TGTGCCAGCAGTGATGAGACAGGATGGGGAGATGGCTACACCTTC
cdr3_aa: CASSDETGWGDGYTF

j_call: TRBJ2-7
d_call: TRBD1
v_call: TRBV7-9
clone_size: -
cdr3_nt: TGTGCCAGCAGCCCCTCTTGGGGACAGGGCTCCTACGAGCAGTACTTC
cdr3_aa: CASSPSWGQGSYEQYF

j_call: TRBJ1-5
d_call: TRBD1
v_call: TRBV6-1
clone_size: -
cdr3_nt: TGTGCCAGCAGTGAGACAGGGGACCAGCCCCAGCATTTT
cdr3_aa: CASSETGDQPQHF

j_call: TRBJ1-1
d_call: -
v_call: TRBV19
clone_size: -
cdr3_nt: TGTGCCAGTAGTTGGGGGGTAGAAGCTTTCTTT
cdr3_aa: CASSWGVEAFF

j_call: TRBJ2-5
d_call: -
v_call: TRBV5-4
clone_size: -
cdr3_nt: TGTGCCAGCAGCTCCCCGGGACAAGAAAGACCGGAGCAGTACTTC
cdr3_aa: CASSSPGQERPEQYF

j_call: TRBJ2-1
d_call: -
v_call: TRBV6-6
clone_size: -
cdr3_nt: TGTGCCAGCGCGTACAGGGGGGGCTACAATGAGCAGTTCTTC
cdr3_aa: CASAYRGGYNEQFF

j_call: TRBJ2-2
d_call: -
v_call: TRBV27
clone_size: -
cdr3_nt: TGTGCCAGCAGTTGGGGACAAAACACCGGGGAGCTGTTTTTT
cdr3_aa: CASSWGQNTGELFF

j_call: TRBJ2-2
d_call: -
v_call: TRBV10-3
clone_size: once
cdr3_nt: TGTGCCATCGGGGGGACTCCCCGGACGAACACCGGGGAGCTGTTTTTT
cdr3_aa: CAIGGTPRTNTGELFF

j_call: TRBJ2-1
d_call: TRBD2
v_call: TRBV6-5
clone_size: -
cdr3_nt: TGTGCCAGCAGCCCTAGCGGAGACGACAATGAGCAGTTCTTC
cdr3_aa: CASSPSGDDNEQFF

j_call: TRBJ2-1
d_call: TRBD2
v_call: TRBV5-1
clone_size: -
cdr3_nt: TGCGCCAGCAGCTTGGGGGGGACTAGCGGGCTTAATGAGCAGTTCTTC
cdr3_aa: CASSLGGTSGLNEQFF

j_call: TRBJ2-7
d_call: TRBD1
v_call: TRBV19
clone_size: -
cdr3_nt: TGTGCCAGTACCCGGGACAGGGTATCCTCCGAGCAGTACTTC
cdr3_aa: CASTRDRVSSEQYF

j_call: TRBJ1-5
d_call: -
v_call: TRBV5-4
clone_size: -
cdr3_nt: TGTGCCAGCAGCTTGGCCCCAGATCAGCCCCAGCATTTT
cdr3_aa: CASSLAPDQPQHF

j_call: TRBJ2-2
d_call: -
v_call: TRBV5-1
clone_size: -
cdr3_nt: TGCGCCAGCAGCTTTCAGAACACCGGGGAGCTGTTTTTT
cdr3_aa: CASSFQNTGELFF

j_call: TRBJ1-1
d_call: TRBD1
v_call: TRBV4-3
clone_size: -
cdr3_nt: TGCGCCAGCAGCCAAGGGCAGGGGGGAAATCGTGAAGCTTTCTTT
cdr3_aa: CASSQGQGGNREAFF

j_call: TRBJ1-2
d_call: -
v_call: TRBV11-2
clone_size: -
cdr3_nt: TGTGCCAGCAGCTTTACGACTTCCTATGGCTACACCTTC
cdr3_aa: CASSFTTSYGYTF

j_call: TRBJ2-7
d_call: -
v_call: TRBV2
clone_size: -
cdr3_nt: TGTGCCAGCAGTGAAACCGGGAGATACGAGCAGTACTTC
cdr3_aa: CASSETGRYEQYF

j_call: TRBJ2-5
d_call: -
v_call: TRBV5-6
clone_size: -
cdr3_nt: TGTGCCAGCAGCTTTGGGGGCGAGACCCAGTACTTC
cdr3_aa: CASSFGGETQYF

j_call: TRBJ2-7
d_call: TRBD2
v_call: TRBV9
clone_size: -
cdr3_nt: TGTGCCAGCAGCCCGGGACTAGCGGGCTACGAGCAGTACTTC
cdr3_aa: CASSPGLAGYEQYF

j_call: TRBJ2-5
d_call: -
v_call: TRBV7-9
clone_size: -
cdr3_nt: TGTTCCAGCAGTTTCCGATCAGGGCTACCTCAAGAGACCCAGTACTTC
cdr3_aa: CSSSFRSGLPQETQYF

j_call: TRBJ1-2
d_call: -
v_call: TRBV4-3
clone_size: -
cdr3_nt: TGCGCCAGCAGCCAAGAGTCGGACTATGGCTACACCTTC
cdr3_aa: CASSQESDYGYTF